These T cell receptor beta chains were read from a single sample in a study of blood T cell repertoires in COVID-19. Clones were read by immunoSEQ multiplex PCR, and TCRdb kept only the in-frame ones, dropping some. The sample records around 400,000 clones, roughly nine tenths being singletons. The sample was PBMCs or T cells enriched from blood (not recorded which). The receptors originated from a woman between 35 and 50 years old who had been exposed to COVID-19. Both conserved end residues are part of each CDR3. The D gene is left open where the match is weak. Size values are once, few and many counts, or a class for expanded clones, and some rows have none.

j_gene: TRBJ1-5; d_gene: NA; abundance: NA; v_gene: TRBV6-2/TRBV6-3; CDR3aa: CASSYDQVNQPQHF
j_gene: TRBJ1-5; d_gene: NA; abundance: NA; v_gene: TRBV6-5; CDR3aa: CASIPFNGNQPQHF
j_gene: TRBJ2-7; d_gene: TRBD1; abundance: NA; v_gene: TRBV29-1; CDR3aa: CSVEQQGRAYEQYF
j_gene: TRBJ2-3; d_gene: TRBD2; abundance: NA; v_gene: TRBV6-6; CDR3aa: CASSHTGTSGGATDTQYF
j_gene: TRBJ1-4; d_gene: NA; abundance: NA; v_gene: TRBV18; CDR3aa: CASSPGVKAEKLFF
j_gene: TRBJ2-3; d_gene: NA; abundance: NA; v_gene: TRBV21-1; CDR3aa: CASSKWEATEGDTQYF
j_gene: TRBJ1-3; d_gene: NA; abundance: NA; v_gene: TRBV4-1; CDR3aa: CASSQPQRPSGNTIYF
j_gene: TRBJ2-3; d_gene: NA; abundance: NA; v_gene: TRBV24-1; CDR3aa: CATSDDIDTQYF
j_gene: TRBJ1-1; d_gene: NA; abundance: NA; v_gene: TRBV21-1; CDR3aa: CASTILRGNTEAFF
j_gene: TRBJ2-2; d_gene: TRBD2; abundance: NA; v_gene: TRBV7-9; CDR3aa: CASSLLAGGPTGELFF
j_gene: TRBJ2-3; d_gene: NA; abundance: NA; v_gene: TRBV10-2; CDR3aa: CASISSAITDTQYF
j_gene: TRBJ2-2; d_gene: TRBD1; abundance: NA; v_gene: TRBV24-1; CDR3aa: CATSDLGQGFTGELFF
j_gene: TRBJ2-7; d_gene: TRBD2; abundance: NA; v_gene: TRBV4-1; CDR3aa: CASSQEASGRAYEQYF
j_gene: TRBJ2-1; d_gene: NA; abundance: NA; v_gene: TRBV24-1; CDR3aa: CATSPSGINEQFF
j_gene: TRBJ1-5; d_gene: TRBD1; abundance: NA; v_gene: TRBV5-1; CDR3aa: CASSPGTANQPQHF
j_gene: TRBJ2-7; d_gene: TRBD1; abundance: once; v_gene: TRBV19; CDR3aa: CASSRDSYYEQYF
j_gene: TRBJ1-2; d_gene: NA; abundance: NA; v_gene: TRBV7-8; CDR3aa: CASSLSVGGYTF
j_gene: TRBJ1-6; d_gene: TRBD1; abundance: NA; v_gene: TRBV5-1; CDR3aa: CASSPIDRGSPLHF
j_gene: TRBJ2-2; d_gene: NA; abundance: NA; v_gene: TRBV21-1; CDR3aa: CAKLLGQGVNTGELFF
j_gene: TRBJ2-1; d_gene: TRBD2; abundance: NA; v_gene: TRBV20-1; CDR3aa: CSAQSSGEQFF
j_gene: TRBJ1-5; d_gene: TRBD1; abundance: NA; v_gene: TRBV5-1; CDR3aa: CASSKTGGDQPQHF
j_gene: TRBJ1-4; d_gene: TRBD1; abundance: once; v_gene: TRBV10-3; CDR3aa: CAISEMGQYEKLFF
j_gene: TRBJ1-2; d_gene: NA; abundance: NA; v_gene: TRBV9; CDR3aa: CASSATGWLGYTF
j_gene: TRBJ2-5; d_gene: NA; abundance: NA; v_gene: TRBV11-1; CDR3aa: CASSLGWAGEETQYF
j_gene: TRBJ1-3; d_gene: NA; abundance: NA; v_gene: TRBV6-5; CDR3aa: CASSSVPGNTIYF
j_gene: TRBJ1-1; d_gene: NA; abundance: NA; v_gene: TRBV21-1; CDR3aa: CASSIRPQTGTDTEAFF
j_gene: TRBJ2-1; d_gene: TRBD1; abundance: NA; v_gene: TRBV6-5; CDR3aa: CASSYTTGKYNEQFF
j_gene: TRBJ2-2; d_gene: NA; abundance: NA; v_gene: TRBV11-3; CDR3aa: CASSLGALGGELFF
j_gene: TRBJ1-5; d_gene: TRBD1; abundance: NA; v_gene: TRBV6-2/TRBV6-3; CDR3aa: CASSHDRGTGGHQPQHF
j_gene: TRBJ1-3; d_gene: NA; abundance: NA; v_gene: TRBV15; CDR3aa: CATSRGQAPSGNTIYF
j_gene: TRBJ2-1; d_gene: NA; abundance: NA; v_gene: TRBV4-3; CDR3aa: CASSQGPRGSYNEQFF